Detailed here is one T cell receptor (beta chain). The record originates from a study of T cells in localized non-small cell lung cancer. The V gene's germline CDR1 is MGHRA and CDR2 YSYEKL. The V gene lost 0 bases and the J gene lost 0 bases, with 6 bases spanning the gap. CDR3 size: 15 residues. TCRdb's copy holds only in-frame clones and misses some; the assay was immunoSEQ multiplex PCR. The repertoire holds about 24,000 clones, with more than 85% as singletons. The TCR was taken from a man between 40 and 70 years old with stage III squamous cell lung carcinoma. This sample comprised peripheral blood, obtained before any cancer treatment. The chain has TRBV4-1 and TRBJ1-5; the D gene is possibly TRBD1 (5 bases). The CDR3 coding sequence is TGCGCCAGCAGCCAAGAGACAGCTAGCAATCAGCCCCAGCATTTT. This translates into CASSQETASNQPQHF.